Sequencing of this T cell receptor (beta chain) was carried out in a study of ipilimumab plus nivolumab after autologous stem cell transplantation. This CDR3 is built from 14 residues. Per the germline V gene, CDR1 is LNHDA and CDR2 is SQIVND (reference sequence). After removal of 7 bases from V and 5 bases from J, the junction contained 6 bases not matched to a gene. Clones were read by immunoSEQ multiplex PCR, and TCRdb kept only the in-frame ones, dropping some. In the table there are over 15,000 clones, approximately 79% of which are singletons. V and J are TRBV19 and TRBJ2-3; 10 bases line up with TRBD2. This material consisted of PBMCs, taken in a trial of ipilimumab plus nivolumab as post-transplant consolidation. This clonotype originated in a male donor with diffuse large B-cell lymphoma. CDR3 sequence: CASKKREGLDTQYF. The CDR3 DNA sequence: TGTGCCAGTAAAAAGCGGGAGGGCTTAGATACGCAGTATTTT.